This TCR beta chain was captured by sequencing in a study of blood T cell repertoires in COVID-19. Study-level information: PBMCs, B-cell-depleted T cells, or T cells were the source of the cDNA or gDNA that made up the material.

The table lists this clone with a count of one. Germline-derived CDR1 and CDR2 are SGHAT and FQNNGV. V lost 5 bases, J lost 0 bases, and 4 bases stayed unmatched. This CDR3 contains 16 residues. The authors' processing: Amplifying reference gene primers gave estimates of nucleated cell counts. The table came from immunoSEQ multiplex PCR; TCRdb's copy has only in-frame clones and leaves some out. V and J calls and clone size follow that table, whereas D and trimming were derived from the DNA. The data show 250,000 to 350,000 clones, with around 90% seen just once and roughly 2.3% held by the top ten. This sequence originates from a man aged 18 to 30 with active or convalescent COVID-19. The chain combines TRBV11-2 with TRBJ2-1; 10 bases map to TRBD1. Input material: peripheral blood. CDR3 in amino acids: CASSTTGGLSYNEQFF. In nucleotides, the CDR3 is TGTGCCAGCAGCACGACAGGGGGCCTCTCCTACAATGAGCAGTTCTTC. The full variable domain, its missing parts supplied by reference TRBV11-2 and TRBJ2-1, is EAGVAQSPRYKIIEKRQSVAFWCNPISGHATLYWYQQILGQGPKLLIQFQNNGVVDDSQLPKDRFSAERLKGVDSTLKIQPAKLEDSAVYLCASSTTGGLSYNEQFFGPGTRLTVL.